This TCR beta chain is drawn from a study of T-cell memory formation after mild COVID-19. Study-level information: The TCR clusters were mostly specific to one donor. Points from the study as a whole: Pre-infection memory carried some responding clones, suggesting that cross-reactive memory joined. From day 15 to 85, contracting clones were balanced between CD4 and CD8, whereas later expanders leaned toward CD4+.

This CDR3 has 16 residues. Germline V gene sequence: CDR1 SGHRS, CDR2 YFSETQ. With 5 bases removed from V and 3 bases from J, the gap between germline ends came to 21 bases. Amplification by 5'RACE using constant-segment primers produced TCR alpha and TCR beta cDNA libraries that carried sample barcodes and UMIs. TCRdb re-called the 5' RACE reads through MiXCR, storing one row per CDR3 protein. The sample gives about 470,000 distinct CDR3 sequences, approximately 18% of which show up once; 10% to 15% is in the top ten. This clonotype appeared a few times. Its target is unknown. This rearrangement joins TRBV5-1 to TRBJ2-7, with a possible D match to TRBD2 (6 bases). This clonotype originated in an adult woman who had mild COVID-19 (a few samples of this study predate the infection). Cell type and time point are not known. The material sequenced was PBMCs or a T cell subset sorted from them (not recorded which). The CDR3, as DNA: TGCGCCAGCAGTCCGGCCCTGGGGAGCGGGCTCTACGAGCAGTACTTC. Translated: CASSPALGSGLYEQYF.